These 7 T cell receptor beta chains share one sample of origin, sequenced in a study of monozygotic twins with inflammatory bowel disease. Reanalyzing the 5' RACE reads, TCRdb keeps one entry per CDR3 protein, without DNA. The specimen's table records around 100,000 distinct CDR3 sequences. Input material: blood. The receptors were sampled from a human donor with ulcerative colitis or Crohn's disease, or a healthy co-twin of an affected twin (not recorded which).

The chain carries TRBV6-5 and TRBJ2-7. Germline lookup yields CDR1 MNHEY and CDR2 SVGAGI. CDR3 length: 11 amino acids. This CDR3 reads CASPRTYEQYF.

The chain has TRBV5-6 and TRBJ2-3. CDR1 is SGHDT, CDR2 YYEEEE, per germline. The CDR3 runs 14 residues. The CDR3 is CASSPDISTDTQYF.

This chain connects TRBV6-1 to TRBJ2-1; TCRdb lists TRBD1, though no DNA is available to test this call. Germline CDR1 reads MNHNS; CDR2 reads SASEGT. The CDR3 runs to 16 residues. CDR3 sequence reads: CASSLSGTGKRSEQFF.

This chain joins TRBV18 and TRBJ2-5. The V gene's germline CDR1 is KGHSH and CDR2 LQKENI. The CDR3 is 13 amino acids. The CDR3 is CASSVQELLTQYF.

This chain joins TRBV28 and TRBJ1-4. This CDR3 has 15 residues. In germline, CDR1 is MDHEN, CDR2 SYDVKM. CDR3: CASSLGGRTNEKLFF.

This chain connects TRBV10-3 to TRBJ2-7; lacking DNA, the TRBD1 call made by TCRdb goes unchecked. The CDR3 runs 14 residues. Germline V gene lookup returns CDR1 ENHRY and CDR2 SYGVKD. CDR3: CAISDRDKPYEQYF.

This chain uses TRBV19 with TRBJ2-7; no DNA is available, so the TRBD2 call from TCRdb remains unchecked. The CDR3 loop spans 13 amino acids. CDR1 LNHDA and CDR2 SQIVND come from the germline V gene (reference sequence). CDR3 amino acids: CASSINLVYEQYF.